This TCR beta chain was sequenced during a study of beta chain features in type 1 diabetes. At the level of the study: Sorted cells numbering over 95,000,000 were examined across all samples. Whole-study results and caveats: Shorter TCRB CDR3s, moderately but significantly so, were found in Type 1 diabetes patients in all four CD4+ subsets. VDJ junctions from type 1 diabetes patients carried fewer insertions and larger deletions.

The table lists this clone with a few counts. Its antigen is as yet unknown. What was sequenced were expressed TCRB transcripts, since all of the isolated RNA had been reverse transcribed. There were 3.5 million or so reads on average in the naive, central memory and regulatory T cell samples. Sequencing was performed with immunoSEQ multiplex PCR; in TCRdb, only in-frame clones are kept and a portion is missing. This table holds hundreds of thousands of clones, roughly 13% found once. Every participating donor gave one draw, a heparinised blood sample averaging about 100 mL. V was clipped by 5 bases and J by 5 bases; unmatched bases: 6. In germline, CDR1 is SNHLY, CDR2 FYNNEI. The CDR3 extends over 13 amino acids.

The sequence was obtained from a man aged 18 to 35 with type 1 diabetes. Sequencing used naive CD4+ T cells from blood. The rearrangement uses TRBV2 and TRBJ2-7; 7 bases agree with TRBD1. The CDR3 DNA follows: TGTGCCAGCAGTCGACAGGGTTCCAACGAGCAGTACTTC. Encoded protein: CASSRQGSNEQYF.